This T cell receptor beta chain came from a study of beta chain features in type 1 diabetes. In the study overall: Healthy donors and patients had similar age, gender and cell yields.

CDR1 is KGHSH and CDR2 is LQKENI in the germline V gene. The J segment lost 7 bases and the V segment lost 3 bases, leaving 2 bases of the junction unmatched. The CDR3 runs 14 residues. Reverse transcribing all isolated RNA meant expressed TCRB transcripts were sequenced. The data were produced by immunoSEQ multiplex PCR, yet TCRdb's version contains in-frame clones alone and is incomplete. Of 30,000 or so clones in the sample, almost 65% were seen once. A single heparinised draw of about 100 mL on average was taken per donor. Sorted populations all exceeded 98% purity. Regarding this clone: Its antigen is still unknown.

Findings and caveats of the study: TCRB CDR3s from Type 1 diabetes patients were moderately but significantly shorter in all four CD4+ subsets.

This sequence joins TRBV18 and TRBJ2-7; 14 nucleotides agree with TRBD2. This receptor was identified in a young woman with type 1 diabetes. The sample taken for sequencing was Tregs from blood. The CDR3 spells CASSPGLAGDEQYF. The DNA of the CDR3 is TGTGCCAGCTCACCGGGACTAGCGGGAGATGAGCAGTACTTC.